This TCR beta chain originates from a study of T cells in Graves' hyperthyroidism and ophthalmopathy. What was amplified from RNA transcripts were TCR beta CDR3 regions. A first-round RT-PCR of the TCR CDR3 used the HTBI primer set. TCRdb re-called the multiplex PCR reads with MiXCR, one entry per CDR3 protein. The table has 600,000 to 700,000 distinct CDR3 sequences, roughly 14% seen once; the top ten hold 3.5% to 4.5%. The CDR3 runs to 16 residues. Germline assignment: CDR1 MNHEY and CDR2 SVGEGT. V was pared by 5 bases and J by 5 bases, with 8 bases of the junction left unmatched. This clonotype was picked up a small number of times.

This sequence was found in a woman in her thirties or forties with Graves' ophthalmopathy. The J gene is TRBJ2-2, the V gene TRBV6-2 or TRBV6-3; 10 positions agree with TRBD2. Sequencing input: blood. This CDR3 reads CASSPRLAGLTGELFF. CDR3 nucleotides: TGTGCCAGCAGTCCCAGACTAGCGGGCCTTACCGGGGAGCTGTTTTTT.